These T cell receptor beta chains were read from a single sample in a study of T cell responses to AZD1222 COVID-19 vaccine. The repertoire was sequenced with immunoSEQ multiplex PCR; TCRdb's copy has only in-frame clones and lacks some. The table records roughly 120,000 clones, 70% to 90% of them present only once. This specimen consisted of peripheral blood, obtained on day 0 of AZD1222 vaccination. These receptors originate from an adult in good health. The CDR3 runs from the conserved cysteine through the conserved F or W. The D gene is left open where the match is weak. Size tells how often a clone was seen (once, few, many) or the class of an expanded clone, and some rows leave it out.

abundance	d_gene	len	j_gene	v_gene	CDR3nt	CDR3aa
once	NA	14	TRBJ1-2	TRBV7-2	TGTGCCAGCAGCTTACCCGTAGCTAACTATGGCTACACTTTC	CASSLPVANYGYTF
NA	TRBD1	14	TRBJ1-2	TRBV5-6	TGTGCCAGCAGCCCGTGGACAGGGCGTACTCGCTACACCTTC	CASSPWTGRTRYTF
NA	TRBD1	14	TRBJ2-4	TRBV14	TGTGCCAGCAGCCAGGTCGGACAGGGGAACATTCAGTACTTC	CASSQVGQGNIQYF
NA	TRBD1	17	TRBJ1-3	TRBV14	TGTGCCAGCAGCCTACGGACAGGTCACCTCTCTGGAAACACCATATATTTT	CASSLRTGHLSGNTIYF
NA	NA	15	TRBJ2-7	TRBV19	TGTGCCAGTAGTATGGGAACAGGCCTTGCCTACGAGCAGTACTTC	CASSMGTGLAYEQYF
NA	NA	13	TRBJ2-5	TRBV7-8	TGTGCCAGCAGCCCCGTAGGGTACGAGACCCAGTACTTC	CASSPVGYETQYF
once	TRBD1	15	TRBJ1-2	TRBV5-8	TGTGCCAGCAGCTTGGGGGACAGGGGATCCTATGGCTACACCTTC	CASSLGDRGSYGYTF
NA	NA	14	TRBJ2-3	TRBV3-1/TRBV3-2	TGTGCCAGCAGCCAAGAGGCGTCAGGGGGGACGCAGTATTTT	CASSQEASGGTQYF
NA	NA	13	TRBJ2-7	TRBV5-1	TGCGCCAGCAGGATCGGGGGATCCTACGAGCAGTACTTC	CASRIGGSYEQYF
NA	NA	15	TRBJ1-1	TRBV5-1	TGCGCCAGCAGCTTGGAGGCAGGGGTGGGCACTGAAGCTTTCTTT	CASSLEAGVGTEAFF
NA	NA	12	TRBJ2-6	TRBV6-5	TGTGCCAGCAGGTCTGGGGCCAACGTCCTGACTTTC	CASRSGANVLTF
NA	TRBD1	16	TRBJ2-4	TRBV6-1	TGTGCCAGCAGTGAACTAGGGGGCCTAGCCAAAAACATTCAGTACTTC	CASSELGGLAKNIQYF
NA	NA	14	TRBJ1-4	TRBV18	TGTGCCAGCTCCCTCGAAGGGGGTGAGGAAAAACTGTTTTTT	CASSLEGGEEKLFF
NA	TRBD2	15	TRBJ2-3	TRBV7-7	TGTGCTAGCAGCCCGTTGGGGGGGGTTACAGATACGCAGTATTTT	CASSPLGGVTDTQYF
NA	NA	14	TRBJ2-7	TRBV9	TGTGCCAGCAGTGGAACGACAGGTTTGGGGGAGCAGTACTTC	CASSGTTGLGEQYF
NA	TRBD2	15	TRBJ2-5	TRBV11-2	TGTGCCAGCAGCTTAGGAGGGAGGGCCAGAGAGACCCAGTACTTC	CASSLGGRARETQYF
NA	NA	15	TRBJ2-1	TRBV9	TGTGCCAGCAGCGTACAGGGGAACTCCTACAATGAGCAGTTCTTC	CASSVQGNSYNEQFF
NA	TRBD1	12	TRBJ1-1	TRBV27	TGTGCCAGCTGGCGACAGGGGGCACTAGCTTTCTTT	CASWRQGALAFF
NA	NA	15	TRBJ2-7	TRBV7-9	TGTGCCAGCAGCTTAGTGACGGGACTGGGGGACGAGCAGTACTTC	CASSLVTGLGDEQYF
once	NA	14	TRBJ1-5	TRBV19	TGTGCCAGTAGGGCAGCGCCATCAGGTCAGCCCCAGCATTTT	CASRAAPSGQPQHF
NA	NA	13	TRBJ1-1	TRBV7-2	TGTGCCAGCAGCTTTCTGAAGAACACTGAAGCTTTCTTT	CASSFLKNTEAFF
NA	TRBD1	15	TRBJ1-2	TRBV5-5	TGTGCCAGCAGCTCTGGACAGGGGGCATACTATGGCTACACCTTC	CASSSGQGAYYGYTF
NA	TRBD1	13	TRBJ1-2	TRBV24-1	TGTGCCACCAGGGACAGGGGGGACTATGGCTACACCTTC	CATRDRGDYGYTF